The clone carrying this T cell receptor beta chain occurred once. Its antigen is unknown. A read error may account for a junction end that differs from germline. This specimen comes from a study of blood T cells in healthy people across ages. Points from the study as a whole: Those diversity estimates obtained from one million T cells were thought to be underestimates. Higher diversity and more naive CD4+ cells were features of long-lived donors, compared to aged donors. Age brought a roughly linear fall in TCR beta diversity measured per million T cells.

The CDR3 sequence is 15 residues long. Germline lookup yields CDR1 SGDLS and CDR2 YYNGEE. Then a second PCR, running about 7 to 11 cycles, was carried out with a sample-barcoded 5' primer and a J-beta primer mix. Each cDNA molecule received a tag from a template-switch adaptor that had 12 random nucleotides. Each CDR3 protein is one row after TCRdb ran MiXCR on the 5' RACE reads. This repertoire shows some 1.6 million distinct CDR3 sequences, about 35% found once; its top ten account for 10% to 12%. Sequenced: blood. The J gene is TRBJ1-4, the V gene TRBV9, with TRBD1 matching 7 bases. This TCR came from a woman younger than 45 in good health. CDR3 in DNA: TGTGTCAGCAGCGTAGGGGACAGCAGGGCTGAAAAACTGTTTTTT. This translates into CVSSVGDSRAEKLFF.